The next 17 T cell receptor beta chains were all read from a single sample in a study of T cell changes during pregnancy in multiple sclerosis. Assay: immunoSEQ multiplex PCR; the TCRdb copy retains only in-frame clones and omits some. Altogether about 100,000 clones are present, 90% to 95% being singletons, with the ten largest covering about 0.9%. The source was peripheral blood, collected before pregnancy. The receptors come from a female donor with multiple sclerosis, enrolled in a pregnancy study.

J is TRBJ2-7 and V is TRBV30, with D unresolved. Deletions cut 0 bases from V and 0 bases from J, with 9 bases between. The CDR3 is made up of 14 amino acids. Per germline, CDR1 GTSNPN and CDR2 SVGIG (reference sequence). DNA for the CDR3: TGTGCCTGGAGTGTACCATGGGCCTCCTACGAGCAGTACTTC. As protein: CAWSVPWASYEQYF.

This clone was seen only once. The chain carries TRBV13 and TRBJ2-1; D may be TRBD2 (5 bases). In germline, CDR1 is PRHDT, CDR2 FYEKMQ (reference sequence). V lost 8 bases and J 6 bases, leaving 23 bases between the germline ends. The CDR3 contains 16 residues. The DNA of the CDR3 is TGTGCCAGCCTACTTCGGTTCACCCGTCGGGGCAATGAGCAGTTCTTC. This encodes CASLLRFTRRGNEQFF.

This clone was counted once. The rearrangement uses TRBV5-5 and TRBJ2-7; D not certain. The CDR3 runs to 12 residues. Between the trimmed V and J ends, which lost 0 bases and 2 bases, there was a span of 3 bases. CDR1 SGHKS and CDR2 YYEKEE come from the germline V gene (reference sequence). CDR3 nucleotides: TGTGCCAGCAGCTTGGTTACCTACGAGCAGTACTTC. Encoded protein: CASSLVTYEQYF.

This chain links TRBV9 with TRBJ1-4; TRBD1 agrees at 9 bases. CDR3 length: 16 amino acids. The trim removed 5 bases at V and 2 bases at J, leaving 7 bases unmatched. Germline V gives CDR1 SGDLS, CDR2 YYNGEE. The CDR3 loop reads CASSRTGEMTNEKLFF. CDR3 sequence (DNA): TGTGCCAGCAGTAGGACAGGGGAAATGACTAATGAAAAACTGTTTTTT.

The chain links TRBV7-8 to TRBJ2-6; 8 nucleotides agree with TRBD1. V lost 5 bases to trimming and J lost 1 base; unmatched junction nucleotides: 16. The CDR3 sequence is 20 residues long. Germline V gives CDR1 SGHVS, CDR2 FQNEAQ. The CDR3 loop is CASSGRFRDRPISGANVLTF. In DNA, the CDR3 is TGTGCCAGCAGCGGGAGATTCCGGGACAGGCCCATTTCTGGGGCCAACGTCCTGACTTTC.

The chain combines TRBV6-5 with TRBJ2-7; 7 nucleotides agree with TRBD2. Germline CDR1 is MNHEY and CDR2 is SVGAGI. The CDR3 consists of 14 residues. V dropped 7 bases and J dropped 3; count of bases not matched to a gene: 9. DNA of the CDR3: TGTGCCAGCACCCCGGGGGGACGGCTCTACGAGCAGTACTTC. Its translation is CASTPGGRLYEQYF.

For the CDR3, the DNA is TGTGCCATCAGTCCGGGACAGGAGATTTACGAGCAGTACTTC. Translating it yields CAISPGQEIYEQYF. The chain employs TRBV10-3 and TRBJ2-7; 8 nucleotides align to TRBD1. Per the germline V gene, CDR1 is ENHRY and CDR2 is SYGVKD. The CDR3 is made up of 14 amino acids. Losses at the gene ends were 5 bases for V and 4 bases for J; bases not matched to a gene: 7.

This sequence joins TRBV7-9 and TRBJ2-2, with D hard to call. Trimming shortened V by 3 bases and J by 1 base, and 6 bases separated the two germline ends. CDR3 length: 14 amino acids. Germline V gene data show CDR1 as SEHNR and CDR2 as FQNEAQ (reference sequence). The CDR3 sequence is CASSFQMNTGELFF. The CDR3 DNA is TGTGCCAGCAGCTTCCAAATGAACACCGGGGAGCTGTTTTTT. Full variable domain (rest looked up from reference TRBV7-9 and TRBJ2-2): DTGVSQNPRHKITKRGQNVTFRCDPISEHNRLYWYRQTLGQGPEFLTYFQNEAQLEKSRLLSDRFSAERPKGSFSTLEIQRTEQGDSAMYLCASSFQMNTGELFFGEGSRLTVL.

The V gene is TRBV6-4, the J gene TRBJ2-2; D may be TRBD1 (5 bases). From germline, CDR1 is MRHNA and CDR2 SNTAGT. This CDR3 has 13 residues. V was cut by 3 bases and J by 3 bases, with 5 bases left in between. The CDR3 region has the DNA TGTGCCAGCAGTGAAGGGGACACCGGGGAGCTGTTTTTT. Translating it yields CASSEGDTGELFF.

This clone was observed a handful of times. The V and J genes are TRBV30 and TRBJ1-3, with D possibly TRBD1 on 6 matching bases. There are 12 residues in the CDR3. Per the germline V gene, CDR1 is GTSNPN and CDR2 is SVGIG (reference sequence). The V end was cut by 4 bases, the J end by 7 bases, with 11 bases between. As DNA, the CDR3 is TGTGCCTGGAACCTTCAGGGGAACACCATATATTTT. Translated, it gives CAWNLQGNTIYF.

The rearrangement links TRBV4-3 to TRBJ1-3; D is undetermined. The CDR3 spans 16 residues. Per the germline V gene, CDR1 is LGHNA and CDR2 is YSLEER. The V end lost 0 bases, the J end lost 1 base, and 10 bases lay between the germline ends. CDR3 sequence: CASSQDWAGSGNTIYF. The DNA for the CDR3 is TGCGCCAGCAGCCAAGATTGGGCGGGGTCTGGAAACACCATATATTTT.

In nucleotides, the CDR3 is TGTGCCAGCAGCGTAGGTGGCCAGGGGTTGGGGGCAGATACGCAGTATTTT. This sequence encodes CASSVGGQGLGADTQYF. The chain links TRBV9 to TRBJ2-3; possibly TRBD1 for D (6 bases). The V gene's germline CDR1 is SGDLS and CDR2 YYNGEE. The V end lost 0 bases, the J end lost 4 bases, and 18 bases lay between the germline ends. This CDR3 is 17 amino acids long.

This clone has a single count. The genes are TRBV27 and TRBJ2-7; 7 bases are a match to TRBD1. CDR1 MNHEY and CDR2 SMNVEV come from the germline V gene (reference sequence). V lost 6 bases, J lost 1 base, and 9 bases stayed unmatched. The length of the CDR3 is 15 residues. The CDR3 DNA sequence: TGTGCCAGCAGCCCGGGACAGACTCCTTCCTACGAGCAGTACTTC. It translates to CASSPGQTPSYEQYF.

The chain employs TRBV14 and TRBJ2-2; 11 nucleotides line up with TRBD2. Trimming cost V 3 bases and J 7 bases; bases outside gene matches: 7. The CDR3 length is 16 residues. Germline CDR1 reads SGHDN; CDR2 reads FVKESK. CDR3 loop: CASSQGLAVSYGELFF. Here the CDR3 DNA reads TGTGCCAGCAGCCAGGGACTAGCGGTTTCGTACGGGGAGCTGTTTTTT.

The chain links TRBV28 to TRBJ2-7; 7 bases map to TRBD1. The CDR3 runs to 15 residues. Germline V gene lookup returns CDR1 MDHEN and CDR2 SYDVKM. Unmatched junction bases numbered 6, after V lost 4 bases and J lost 0 bases. The CDR3 region has the DNA TGTGCCAGCAGTTCAGGACAGGATGTCTCCTACGAGCAGTACTTC. Its protein product is CASSSGQDVSYEQYF.

V is TRBV30 and J is TRBJ1-1; 8 nucleotides agree with TRBD1. V gave up 5 bases and J gave up 6 bases; unmatched junction bases: 5. Germline V gene sequence: CDR1 GTSNPN, CDR2 SVGIG (reference sequence). This CDR3 is built from 12 residues. The CDR3 reads CAWGQGGAEAFF. The DNA for the CDR3 is TGTGCCTGGGGACAGGGTGGCGCTGAAGCTTTCTTT.

The chain recombines TRBV7-3 with TRBJ2-1, with TRBD2 identical over 9 bases. The CDR3 sequence is 21 residues long. The V gene end was trimmed by 3 bases and the J gene end by 5 bases; junction bases not matched to a gene: 23. Germline values: CDR1 SGHTA, CDR2 FQGTGA. CDR3 DNA sequence: TGTGCCAGCAGCTTCCGGGGAGGGGGCGCGAGGCCTAGCGGGGATGACAATGAGCAGTTCTTC. This translates into CASSFRGGGARPSGDDNEQFF.